These T cell receptor beta chains were read from a single sample in a study of blood T cells in healthy people across ages. TCRdb passed the 5' RACE reads through MiXCR, listing each CDR3 protein once. The data hold about 1.6 million distinct CDR3 sequences, with roughly 32% observed a single time. The source material was blood. The receptors come from a woman aged 25-40 years in good health. The CDR3 runs from the conserved cysteine through the conserved F or W. The D gene is left open where the match is weak. A row's size may be missing; if present it is once, few, many or a size class.

-	TRBJ1-6	TRBV20-1	-	CSAREDSAPPLHF	TGCAGTGCTAGGGAGGACAGCGCGCCACCCCTCCACTTT
TRBD2	TRBJ2-5	TRBV7-8	-	CASSFLRGLAGGPGTQYF	TGTGCCAGCAGCTTCCTTCGGGGACTAGCGGGGGGGCCGGGGACCCAGTACTTC
-	TRBJ1-2	TRBV10-3	many	CAISDAQPRSGYTF	TGTGCCATCAGTGACGCCCAGCCCCGGTCTGGCTACACCTTC
-	TRBJ2-5	TRBV13	few	CASSFGHAQETQYF	TGTGCCAGCAGCTTTGGACACGCACAAGAGACCCAGTACTTC
-	TRBJ1-2	TRBV6-5	-	CASSYSRGANYGYTF	TGTGCCAGCAGTTACTCACGGGGAGCTAACTATGGCTACACCTTC
-	TRBJ2-3	TRBV28	-	CASSLVGQGGTDTQYF	TGTGCCAGCAGTTTAGTAGGACAGGGAGGGACAGATACGCAGTATTTT
-	TRBJ1-4	TRBV6-6	few	CASSYSQGQSEKLFF	TGTGCCAGCAGTTACAGTCAGGGGCAGAGTGAAAAACTGTTTTTT
-	TRBJ1-5	TRBV6-1	-	CASSGQSNAQPQHF	TGTGCCAGCAGTGGACAGTCCAATGCTCAGCCCCAGCATTTT
TRBD1	TRBJ1-3	TRBV20-1	-	CSARDRDRGSRNTIYF	TGCAGTGCTAGAGATCGGGACAGGGGATCCCGAAACACCATATATTTT
-	TRBJ2-4	TRBV12-3/TRBV12-4	few	CASSLSGATQETLYF	TGTGCCAGCAGTCTCTCGGGGGCTACCCAAGAGACCCTGTACTTC
-	TRBJ1-1	TRBV27	-	CASSRTTQGLGGTEAFF	TGTGCCAGCAGCCGCACCACGCAAGGGTTGGGGGGCACTGAAGCTTTCTTT
TRBD2	TRBJ2-2	TRBV20-1	once	CSARTSGGDGELFF	TGCAGTGCCCGGACTAGCGGGGGGGACGGGGAGCTGTTTTTT
-	TRBJ2-1	TRBV5-1	few	CASSLAPGDYNEQFF	TGCGCCAGCAGCTTGGCCCCAGGGGACTACAATGAGCAGTTCTTC
-	TRBJ1-2	TRBV3-1	few	CASSQVIGEDYGYTF	TGTGCCAGCAGCCAAGTAATAGGGGAGGACTATGGCTACACCTTC
-	TRBJ1-5	TRBV5-5	-	CASSLEGVPDQPQHF	TGTGCCAGCAGCTTGGAAGGAGTCCCGGATCAGCCCCAGCATTTT
TRBD2	TRBJ2-3	TRBV20-1	-	CSARNLADTDTQYF	TGCAGTGCTAGGAATCTAGCGGATACAGATACGCAGTATTTT
-	TRBJ1-2	TRBV3-1	-	CASSQVGRPAGYTF	TGTGCCAGCAGCCAAGTCGGGAGGCCCGCCGGCTACACCTTC
-	TRBJ2-7	TRBV7-9	-	CASSLKTSYEQYF	TGTGCCAGCAGCTTAAAAACTTCCTACGAGCAGTACTTC
TRBD2	TRBJ2-3	TRBV5-1	few	CASSEERAGGADTQYF	TGCGCCAGCAGCGAGGAGAGGGCGGGGGGCGCAGATACGCAGTATTTT
-	TRBJ2-5	TRBV9	-	CASSVDSDYQETQYF	TGTGCCAGCAGCGTAGATTCCGACTACCAAGAGACCCAGTACTTC
-	TRBJ2-5	TRBV20-1	-	CSAPHSGQETQYF	TGCAGTGCGCCTCATAGCGGACAAGAGACCCAGTACTTC
-	TRBJ2-1	TRBV7-9	-	CASRKSRVAEDEQFF	TGTGCCAGCAGGAAATCCAGGGTTGCCGAGGACGAGCAGTTCTTC
-	TRBJ2-1	TRBV18	few	CASSTQDSPYNEQFF	TGTGCCAGCTCAACACAGGATTCCCCCTACAATGAGCAGTTCTTC
TRBD1	TRBJ2-7	TRBV18	-	CASSPGQPGEQYF	TGTGCCAGCTCACCGGGACAGCCGGGCGAGCAGTACTTC
-	TRBJ2-1	TRBV11-2	-	CASSLGRADYNEQFF	TGTGCCAGCAGCTTAGGCCGGGCCGATTACAATGAGCAGTTCTTC
-	TRBJ1-2	TRBV20-1	-	CSAKKNGLSYGYTF	TGCAGTGCCAAAAAGAACGGATTGAGCTATGGCTACACCTTC
-	TRBJ2-2	TRBV12-5	-	CASGLSSFTGELFF	TGTGCTAGTGGTTTGTCTTCCTTCACCGGGGAGCTGTTTTTT
TRBD2	TRBJ2-3	TRBV4-1	many	CASSQEPTSGGIDTQYF	TGCGCCAGCAGCCAAGAGCCCACTAGCGGGGGAATAGATACGCAGTATTTT
TRBD1	TRBJ1-5	TRBV5-1	-	CASSLVPGGTQPQHF	TGCGCCAGCAGCTTAGTACCAGGGGGAACTCAGCCCCAGCATTTT
-	TRBJ1-2	TRBV10-3	few	CAISTGETYGYTF	TGTGCCATCAGCACCGGGGAAACCTATGGCTACACCTTC
-	TRBJ2-7	TRBV20-1	many	CSARDPRRGPYEQYF	TGCAGTGCTAGAGACCCCCGCAGGGGTCCCTACGAGCAGTACTTC
-	TRBJ1-1	TRBV6-1	-	CASRDGRLNTEAFF	TGTGCCAGCAGGGATGGCAGATTGAACACTGAAGCTTTCTTT
-	TRBJ1-2	TRBV7-2	-	CASSPMGNPNYGYTF	TGTGCCAGCAGCCCCATGGGGAATCCTAACTATGGCTACACCTTC
-	TRBJ2-1	TRBV6-6	-	CASSPRTRGASDNEQFF	TGTGCCAGCAGCCCCCGGACCAGGGGGGCTTCGGACAATGAGCAGTTCTTC
-	TRBJ1-1	TRBV28	few	CAMPSVGPGQTEAFF	TGTGCCATGCCTTCGGTGGGACCGGGCCAAACTGAAGCTTTCTTT
TRBD1	TRBJ2-7	TRBV6-5	-	CASSRGQGMRYEQYF	TGTGCCAGCAGTCGCGGACAGGGGATGAGGTACGAGCAGTACTTC
TRBD1	TRBJ1-2	TRBV7-9	-	CASSRQGASLSYGYTF	TGTGCCAGCAGTCGACAGGGTGCATCCTTGAGCTATGGCTACACCTTC
-	TRBJ2-1	TRBV7-2	-	CASSSRGNPYNEQFF	TGTGCCAGCAGCTCACGGGGAAACCCGTACAATGAGCAGTTCTTC
TRBD2	TRBJ2-1	TRBV12-3/TRBV12-4	-	CASKLAGGLSSYNEQFF	TGTGCCAGCAAACTGGCGGGGGGCCTTAGCTCCTACAATGAGCAGTTCTTC
TRBD2	TRBJ2-3	TRBV7-2	many	CASSPPLAVRMDTQYF	TGTGCCAGCAGCCCCCCGCTAGCGGTTCGGATGGATACGCAGTATTTT
TRBD2	TRBJ2-7	TRBV20-1	-	CSAFANSGRRYEQYF	TGCAGTGCTTTTGCTAATAGCGGGAGAAGGTACGAGCAGTACTTC
-	TRBJ1-1	TRBV30	-	CAWMEGTEAFF	TGTGCCTGGATGGAGGGCACTGAAGCTTTCTTT
-	TRBJ2-7	TRBV20-1	-	CSATAVGTYYEQYF	TGCAGTGCCACCGCGGTTGGAACTTACTACGAGCAGTACTTC
-	TRBJ2-3	TRBV2	few	CASSEPFQRSDTQYF	TGTGCCAGCAGTGAGCCGTTTCAAAGGTCAGATACGCAGTATTTT
TRBD2	TRBJ2-3	TRBV2	-	CASRRTSGGDTQYF	TGTGCCAGCAGAAGGACTAGCGGGGGGGATACGCAGTATTTT
TRBD2	TRBJ2-1	TRBV6-2/TRBV6-3	-	CATRAGSGNEQFF	TGTGCCACCAGAGCGGGGTCTGGGAATGAGCAGTTCTTC
TRBD1	TRBJ2-3	TRBV3-1	-	CASSPTGIITDTQYF	TGTGCCAGCAGCCCGACAGGGATAATCACAGATACGCAGTATTTT
TRBD1	TRBJ2-5	TRBV27	-	CASSYRTGGRETQYF	TGTGCCAGCAGTTATCGGACAGGGGGCCGAGAGACCCAGTACTTC
TRBD2	TRBJ2-5	TRBV2	few	CASLAGGTYQETQYF	TGTGCCAGCCTAGCGGGGGGAACCTACCAAGAGACCCAGTACTTC
TRBD1	TRBJ1-2	TRBV9	-	CASSPETGVEVGYTF	TGTGCCAGCAGCCCGGAGACAGGGGTTGAAGTTGGCTACACCTTC
-	TRBJ2-1	TRBV10-3	-	CAISESRTTNNEQFF	TGTGCCATCAGTGAGTCACGGACTACAAACAATGAGCAGTTCTTC
TRBD2	TRBJ2-1	TRBV20-1	few	CSATGTSGSRSYNEQFF	TGCAGTGCTACAGGGACTAGCGGGAGTAGGTCCTACAATGAGCAGTTCTTC